The T cell receptor (beta chain) under discussion was sequenced for a study of beta chain features in type 1 diabetes. Points from the study as a whole: When Type 1 diabetes patients were examined, their TCRB CDR3s proved moderately but significantly shorter in all four CD4+ subsets.

This clone has just one count. The antigen is undetermined. At the DNA level, this CDR3 is encoded by other sequences in the same sample as well. Every isolated RNA sample was fully reverse transcribed, so sequencing captured expressed TCRB transcripts. Sequencing used immunoSEQ multiplex PCR; TCRdb keeps in-frame clones, though not all of them. Here the sample spans 450,000 to 600,000 clones, about 30% being singletons. The germline V gene has CDR1 SGDLS and CDR2 YYNGEE. V gave up 0 bases and J gave up 4 bases; unmatched junction bases: 8. This CDR3 spans 16 amino acids. V usage is TRBV9 and J usage is TRBJ2-7, with 9 nucleotides matching TRBD1. The TCR sequence derives from a man younger than 30 in good health. Sequencing was performed on naive CD4+ T cells from blood. This CDR3 is CASSVGLRDREYEQYF. Here the CDR3 DNA reads TGTGCCAGCAGCGTAGGTCTCCGGGACAGGGAATACGAGCAGTACTTC.